This T cell receptor (beta chain) was sequenced in a study of cytomegalovirus exposure and HLA in healthy donors. The ends lost 1 base at V and 5 bases at J; junction bases unmatched: 14. Germline V gene sequence: CDR1 KGHSH, CDR2 LQKENI. This CDR3 has 19 residues. On this clone: What it binds is unknown.

General observations from the study: In vitro work confirmed that three CMV-associated chains recognize CMV antigens. V- and J-gene trimming in TCR beta was tied to a missense DCLRE1C variant by an analysis performed later.

60 Vbeta and 13 Jbeta primers were used in PCR. Using immunoSEQ multiplex PCR, the repertoire was profiled, and TCRdb retains in-frame clones only, with some absent. The sample carries 120,000 or so clones, less than 85% recorded once. J is TRBJ1-6 and V is TRBV18, with 7 bases lining up with TRBD1. The receptor's source is a man aged 45-65 years in good health and CMV-seropositive. The sample taken for sequencing was PBMCs. The CDR3 reads CASSPRLSHAGTDNSPLHF. The CDR3 coding sequence is TGTGCCAGCTCACCACGACTTTCCCATGCCGGGACAGATAATTCACCCCTCCACTTT.